Sequencing of this T cell receptor (beta chain) was carried out in a study of T cell responses to AZD1222 COVID-19 vaccine. Looking at the study overall: Timing groups of about 4 and about 12 weeks for second doses were pooled. Study conclusions and caveats: Repertoires were collected only later (after the peak T cell response had occurred). The study found vaccine-associated CD4 TCRs spanning spike, dominant at 160-218 and 743-854.

Points on this clone: The target antigen is unknown.

CDR3 length: 15 residues. Per the germline V gene, CDR1 is MDHEN and CDR2 is SYDVKM. V lost 7 bases, J lost 2 bases, and 8 bases stayed unmatched. Libraries were prepared by immunoSEQ multiplex PCR; TCRdb keeps only in-frame clonotypes and omits some of them. The sample gives 90,000 to 110,000 clones, more than 75% of which show up once; over 8% is in the top ten. The chain uses TRBV28 and TRBJ2-1; 7 bases match TRBD2. The sequencing here drew on peripheral blood, taken on day 0 of AZD1222 vaccination. The source of this sequence is an adult in good health. The CDR3 protein is CASNPAGVAYNEQFF. In nucleotides, the CDR3 is TGTGCCAGCAATCCGGCGGGAGTAGCCTACAATGAGCAGTTCTTC.